This T cell receptor beta chain was captured by sequencing in a study of T cells in Graves' hyperthyroidism and ophthalmopathy. Study-level results: Clonotypes that were expanded in thyroid above 0.001 mostly appeared in blood too. Separating ophthalmopathy from stable hyperthyroidism was achieved by a 13 V-J model. Ophthalmopathy prediction by the model preceded onset by a median about 6.3 months.

The investigators amplified TCR beta CDR3 regions from RNA transcripts. The primer set for the first-round RT-PCR of the TCR CDR3 was HTBI. Using its own MiXCR run on the multiplex PCR reads, TCRdb lists one record per CDR3 protein. The sample has around 450,000 distinct CDR3 sequences; approximately 14% are singletons. This CDR3 comprises 18 residues. CDR1 DFQATT and CDR2 SNEGSKA come from the germline V gene (reference sequence). With 6 bases removed from V and 0 bases from J, the gap between germline ends came to 24 bases. Ten or more counts support this clonotype. Its target is not known. Patients were excluded because of uncontrolled infection, other autoimmune disease, pregnancy or lactation.

Sequencing was performed on blood. This chain connects TRBV20-1 to TRBJ1-5, with D perhaps matching TRBD1 (6 bases). This receptor was identified in a woman aged 18-29 years with Graves' hyperthyroidism. For the CDR3, the DNA is TGCAGTGCCCAGAACAGGGCCGGCCTAAGAGATAGCAATCAGCCCCAGCATTTT. It specifies CSAQNRAGLRDSNQPQHF.